This paragraph covers one T cell receptor beta chain sequence. Method: immunoSEQ multiplex PCR; TCRdb's copy keeps in-frame clones and lacks some. The top ten hold around 1.2% of the sample, which has under 150,000 clones, 80% to 90% seen once. This entry is derived from a study of control samples from healthy donors and cancer patients. V lost 0 bases and J lost 5, with 10 bases in between. Per germline, CDR1 KGHSH and CDR2 LQKENI. The CDR3 runs 14 residues. The specimen sequenced was PBMCs. This chain connects TRBV18 to TRBJ2-5; D may be TRBD1 (5 bases). The TCR was taken from a woman aged 45-65 years with colorectal cancer. The DNA for the CDR3 is TGTGCCAGCTCACCACCGAGCAGGGCGGAGACCCAGTACTTC. This gives the protein CASSPPSRAETQYF.